The entry below describes one T cell receptor beta chain. Trimming pared 3 bases from V and 3 bases from J, leaving 15 bases between. The germline gives CDR1 WSHSY, CDR2 SAAADI. The CDR3 spans 16 residues. This entry belongs to a study of cytomegalovirus exposure and HLA in healthy donors. 60 Vbeta and 13 Jbeta primers were used in PCR. Clones were sequenced by immunoSEQ multiplex PCR, and TCRdb holds only the in-frame ones, with some missing. The sample contains approximately 160,000 clones, about three quarters of which appear only once. Sequencing was carried out using PBMCs. This chain connects TRBV10-2 to TRBJ2-1, with D possibly matching TRBD2 (6 bases). This sequence was found in a man between 18 and 29 years old in good health and CMV-seropositive. CDR3 nucleotide sequence: TGCGCCAGCAGTGACCCGCTAGCGAGCAACTACAATGAGCAGTTCTTC. Residues: CASSDPLASNYNEQFF.